What follows are 3 T cell receptor beta chains derived from one specimen sequenced in a study of cytomegalovirus exposure and HLA in healthy donors. 60 Vbeta and 13 Jbeta primers were used in PCR. Only in-frame clones appear in the TCRdb table, and some are missing; sequencing was by immunoSEQ multiplex PCR. The sample lists around 150,000 clones, about 80% occurring once. Sequencing used PBMCs. Source of these receptors: a girl aged 5 to 17 in good health and CMV-seropositive.

This clone was observed a single time. The V gene is TRBV15, the J gene TRBJ1-1, with no clear D. Germline lookup yields CDR1 LNHNV and CDR2 YYDKDF (reference sequence). Trimming took 1 base from V and 0 from J, leaving 12 bases between them. The CDR3 extends over 16 amino acids. DNA for the CDR3: TGTGCCACCAGCAGAGGGATACAGTTGCTGAACACTGAAGCTTTCTTT. Its translation: CATSRGIQLLNTEAFF.

This clone appeared once. The chain uses TRBV28 and TRBJ2-3, with 10 bases identical to TRBD2. The V segment lost 6 bases and the J segment 0 bases; nucleotides outside the gene matches: 3. CDR1 is MDHEN, CDR2 SYDVKM, per germline. This CDR3 has 15 amino acids. The CDR3 nucleotides read TGTGCCAGCAGCCTACTAGCGGGGAGCACAGATACGCAGTATTTT. Its protein is CASSLLAGSTDTQYF.

The V call is TRBV20-1, the J call TRBJ1-1; D ambiguous. Trimming left V 6 bases short and J 6 bases short, with 8 bases between. The CDR3 length is 10 residues. Per the germline V gene, CDR1 is DFQATT and CDR2 is SNEGSKA (reference sequence). CDR3 nucleotide sequence: TGCAGTGCCGACCGGGCTGAAGCTTTCTTT. Translating it yields CSADRAEAFF.